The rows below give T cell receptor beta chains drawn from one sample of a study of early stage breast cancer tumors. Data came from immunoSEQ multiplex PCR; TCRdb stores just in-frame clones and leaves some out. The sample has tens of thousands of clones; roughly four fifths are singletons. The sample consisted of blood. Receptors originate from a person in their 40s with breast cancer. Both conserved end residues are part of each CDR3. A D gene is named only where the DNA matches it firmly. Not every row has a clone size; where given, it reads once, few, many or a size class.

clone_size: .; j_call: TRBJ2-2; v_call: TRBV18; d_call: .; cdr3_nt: TGTGCCAGCTCACCACCATCAGGGGAGGGCACCGGGGAGCTGTTTTTT; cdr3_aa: CASSPPSGEGTGELFF
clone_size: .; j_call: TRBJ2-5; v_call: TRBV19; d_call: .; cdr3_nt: TGTGCCAGTAGTATGGCCGGGGCGGAAGAGACCCAGTACTTC; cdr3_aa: CASSMAGAEETQYF
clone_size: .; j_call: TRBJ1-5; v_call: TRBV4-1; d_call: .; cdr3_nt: TGCGCCAGCAGCGACACGGCGGGACTTTTAAGCAATCAGCCCCAGCATTTT; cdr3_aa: CASSDTAGLLSNQPQHF
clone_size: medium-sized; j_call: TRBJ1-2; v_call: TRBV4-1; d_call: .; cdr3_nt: TGCGCCAGCAGCCAAGAACCAGACTATGGCTACACCTTC; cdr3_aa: CASSQEPDYGYTF
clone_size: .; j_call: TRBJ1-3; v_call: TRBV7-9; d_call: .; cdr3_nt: TGTGCCAGCAGCTTAACCCCAGGAAACACCATATATTTT; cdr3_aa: CASSLTPGNTIYF
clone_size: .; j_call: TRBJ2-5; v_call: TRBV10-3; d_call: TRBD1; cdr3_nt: TGTGCCCACAGGGGAGTGGGAGAGACCCAGTACTTC; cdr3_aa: CAHRGVGETQYF
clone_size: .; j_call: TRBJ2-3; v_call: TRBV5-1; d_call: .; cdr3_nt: TGCGCCAGCAGCTTGGGACAGGCCACAGATACGCAGTATTTT; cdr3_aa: CASSLGQATDTQYF
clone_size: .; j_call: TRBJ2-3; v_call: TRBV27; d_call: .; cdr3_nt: TGTGCCAGCAGTTTTGGGACTAGCACAGATACGCAGTATTTT; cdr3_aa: CASSFGTSTDTQYF
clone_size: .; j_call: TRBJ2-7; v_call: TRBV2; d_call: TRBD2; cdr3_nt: TGTGCCAGCAGTGGGACTAGAGCTTTGAGGGAGCAGTACTTC; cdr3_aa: CASSGTRALREQYF
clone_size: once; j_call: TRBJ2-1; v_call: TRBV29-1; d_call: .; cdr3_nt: TGCAGCGTTGAGGTCTATGAGCAGTTCTTC; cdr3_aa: CSVEVYEQFF
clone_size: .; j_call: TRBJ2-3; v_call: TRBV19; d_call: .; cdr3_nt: TGTGCCAGTGGGCTAGCGAGTCCTCCTAGCACAGATACGCAGTATTTT; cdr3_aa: CASGLASPPSTDTQYF
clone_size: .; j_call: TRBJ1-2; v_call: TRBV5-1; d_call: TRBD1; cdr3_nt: TGCGCCAGCAGCACCGGACAGGATCGATTCAGCTATGGCTACACCTTC; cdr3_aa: CASSTGQDRFSYGYTF
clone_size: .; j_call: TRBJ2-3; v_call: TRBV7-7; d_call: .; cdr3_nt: TGTGCCAGCAGCTTAGGACGGGCAGATACGCAGTATTTT; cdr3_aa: CASSLGRADTQYF
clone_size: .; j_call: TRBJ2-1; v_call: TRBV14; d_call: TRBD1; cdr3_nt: TGTGCCAGCAGCCCCAGGGGGTCTGCCTACAATGAGCAGTTCTTC; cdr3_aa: CASSPRGSAYNEQFF
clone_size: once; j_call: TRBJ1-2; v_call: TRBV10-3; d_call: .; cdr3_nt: TGTGCCATCAGTGAGGGGATAGATGGCTACACCTTC; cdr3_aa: CAISEGIDGYTF
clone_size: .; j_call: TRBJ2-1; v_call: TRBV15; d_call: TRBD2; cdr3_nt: TGTGCCACCAGCCCGCGACTAGCGGGAGGAGTCAATGAGCAGTTCTTC; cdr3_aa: CATSPRLAGGVNEQFF
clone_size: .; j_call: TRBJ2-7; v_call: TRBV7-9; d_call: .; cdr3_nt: TGTGCCAGCAGCTTAGGGCTAGATCCTGGCGAGCAGTACTTC; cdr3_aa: CASSLGLDPGEQYF
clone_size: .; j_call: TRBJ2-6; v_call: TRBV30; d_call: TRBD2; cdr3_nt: TGTGCCTGGACTAGCGGTCTCCTCTCTGGGGCCAACGTCCTGACTTTC; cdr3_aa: CAWTSGLLSGANVLTF